Following are 11 T cell receptor beta chains from one sample sequenced in a study of shared clonotypes between healthy human individuals. Naive CD8 cells comprised CD45RO-negative, CCR7-positively selected cells, excluding terminally differentiated effector memory CD45RA+ cells. Sequencing was performed with immunoSEQ multiplex PCR; in TCRdb, only in-frame clones are kept and a portion is missing. Of roughly 1,800,000 clones listed, roughly 95% are singletons. Specimen: naive CD8+ T cells sorted from blood. The receptors stem from a man aged 18 to 29 in good health.

This clone occurred once. Other nucleotide sequences in the sample specify the same CDR3. V and J are TRBV4-1 and TRBJ2-7, with 11 bases aligning to TRBD2. The CDR3 is made up of 14 amino acids. CDR1 is MGHRA and CDR2 is YSYEKL in the germline V gene. The trim removed 3 bases at V and 2 bases at J, leaving 0 bases unmatched. The CDR3 here is CASSQTSGTYEQYF. For the CDR3, the DNA is TGCGCCAGCAGCCAGACTAGCGGGACCTACGAGCAGTACTTC.

The chain recombines TRBV6-5 with TRBJ2-1; the match to TRBD2 covers 10 bases. The germline V gene has CDR1 MNHEY and CDR2 SVGAGI. V lost 2 bases to trimming and J lost 10 bases; unmatched junction nucleotides: 8. This CDR3 contains 15 residues. The CDR3 DNA sequence: TGTGCCAGCAGTTACACCCTAGCGGGAGTTTGGGAGCAGTTCTTC. It encodes CASSYTLAGVWEQFF.

V usage is TRBV7-8 and J usage is TRBJ2-5; TRBD1 agrees at 9 bases. The CDR3 has 18 residues. After removal of 4 bases from V and 2 bases from J, the junction contained 14 bases not matched to a gene. Germline values: CDR1 SGHVS, CDR2 FQNEAQ. The CDR3 spells CASSWDRETASKQETQYF. CDR3 nucleotides: TGTGCCAGCAGCTGGGACAGGGAGACGGCTAGCAAACAAGAGACCCAGTACTTC.

The chain employs TRBV5-6 and TRBJ2-7; weak D call: TRBD2 (6 bases). The CDR3 contains 16 residues. Trimming took off 3 bases at V and 2 bases at J, with 18 bases between the two ends. Germline-derived CDR1 and CDR2 are SGHDT and YYEEEE. CDR3 residues: CASSSAELGTPYEQYF. The CDR3 nucleotides read TGTGCCAGCAGCTCCGCCGAACTAGGGACTCCCTACGAGCAGTACTTC.

The chain joins TRBV27 to TRBJ1-5; no clear D gene. V lost 7 bases to trimming and J lost 2 bases, with 27 bases between them. The CDR3 is 19 amino acids. Germline values: CDR1 MNHEY, CDR2 SMNVEV (reference sequence). This CDR3 reads CASNPRQDLVSGRNQPQHF. DNA of the CDR3: TGTGCCAGCAACCCCCGCCAGGACCTAGTAAGCGGTCGCAATCAGCCCCAGCATTTT.

The chain has TRBV5-1 and TRBJ2-7, with 12 bases identical to TRBD2. The CDR3 has 16 residues. Trimming took 4 bases from V and 3 from J; bases not matched to a gene: 8. Germline V gives CDR1 SGHRS, CDR2 YFSETQ. CDR3 sequence: CASSPRTSGTVYEQYF. The CDR3 DNA sequence: TGCGCCAGCAGCCCTAGGACTAGCGGGACGGTCTACGAGCAGTACTTC.

This clone was recorded once. The chain combines TRBV9 with TRBJ2-7, with D possibly matching TRBD2 (6 bases). V lost 3 bases and J 6 bases, leaving 13 bases between the germline ends. The CDR3 is 13 residues long. Germline CDR1 and CDR2: SGDLS and YYNGEE. DNA for the CDR3: TGTGCCAGCAGCGAGGAGGGCGTGGGCGAGCAGTACTTC. Encoded protein: CASSEEGVGEQYF. Based on the CDR3 plus reference TRBV9 and TRBJ2-7, the full variable domain is DSGVTQTPKHLITATGQRVTLRCSPRSGDLSVYWYQQSLDQGLQFLIQYYNGEERAKGNILERFSAQQFPDLHSELNLSSLELGDSALYFCASSEEGVGEQYFGPGTRLTVT.

This chain joins TRBV9 and TRBJ1-4; 7 nucleotides align to TRBD1. Germline V gives CDR1 SGDLS, CDR2 YYNGEE. This CDR3 comprises 14 residues. V lost 4 bases to trimming and J lost 4 bases; unmatched junction nucleotides: 4. CDR3 nucleotides: TGTGCCAGCAGCACGACAGGGTATAATGAAAAACTGTTTTTT. It specifies CASSTTGYNEKLFF.

This clone was counted once. The rearrangement links TRBV30 to TRBJ2-7; the D is unclear. Per the germline V gene, CDR1 is GTSNPN and CDR2 is SVGIG (reference sequence). Trimming stripped 3 bases from V and 6 bases from J, with 12 bases between. There are 12 residues in the CDR3. CDR3 DNA sequence: TGTGCCTGGAGCCCGGTTAGAGGCGAGCAGTACTTC. Its protein is CAWSPVRGEQYF.

This chain connects TRBV4-1 to TRBJ1-4, with D maybe TRBD1 (5 bases). V was clipped by 4 bases and J by 0 bases, with 15 bases between them. Germline assignment: CDR1 MGHRA and CDR2 YSYEKL. The CDR3 length is 17 residues. In DNA, the CDR3 is TGCGCCAGCAGCCCCCTCGGCCAGGGCTCAACTAATGAAAAACTGTTTTTT. Translating gives CASSPLGQGSTNEKLFF.

The count of this clone is one. The chain recombines TRBV4-3 with TRBJ2-7; TRBD1 or TRBD2 may be the D gene (5 bases each). Trimming took 4 bases from V and 3 from J, leaving 13 bases between them. Germline-derived CDR1 and CDR2 are LGHNA and YSLEER. This CDR3 has 14 residues. The CDR3 DNA is TGCGCCAGCAGCCCCGGGACCCAGGGCTACGAGCAGTACTTC. This codes for CASSPGTQGYEQYF.